This T cell receptor beta chain appears in the sequencing data of a study of shared T cell receptors in the human thymus. Generated by immunoSEQ multiplex PCR, the TCRdb table keeps only in-frame clones and is missing some. The sample consists of just under 550,000 clones, roughly 74% of them appearing once. The data also belong to a second study, concerning human thymus T cells. That paper adds: Infants served as donors; they were healthy and Finnish and were having corrective surgery for congenital heart defects. Apparent skewing of V and J gene usage characterized both thymic and blood repertoires.

The sequencing input was thymocytes. The TCR sequence derives from a boy under two years old with a congenital heart defect.

This CDR3 reads CASSEARGKREKGNEQFF. The CDR3 bases are TGTGCCAGCAGTGAAGCGCGGGGCAAGCGGGAGAAGGGGAATGAGCAGTTCTTC. The rearrangement links TRBV6-1 to TRBJ2-1, with 8 bases fitting TRBD2. This CDR3 region has 18 residues. The germline V gene encodes CDR1 MNHNS and CDR2 SASEGT. The J segment lost 7 bases and the V segment lost 0 bases, leaving 14 bases of the junction unmatched.